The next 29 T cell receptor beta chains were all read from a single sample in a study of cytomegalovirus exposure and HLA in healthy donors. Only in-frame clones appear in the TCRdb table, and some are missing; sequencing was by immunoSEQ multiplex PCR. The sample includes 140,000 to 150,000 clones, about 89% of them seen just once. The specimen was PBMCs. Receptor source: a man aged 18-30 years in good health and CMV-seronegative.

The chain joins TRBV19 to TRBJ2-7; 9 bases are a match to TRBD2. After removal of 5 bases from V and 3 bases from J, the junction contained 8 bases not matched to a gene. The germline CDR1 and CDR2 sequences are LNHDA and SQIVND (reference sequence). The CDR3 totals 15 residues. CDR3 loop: CASSYQTSGFYEQYF. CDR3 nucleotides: TGTGCCAGTAGTTATCAAACTAGCGGGTTCTACGAGCAGTACTTC. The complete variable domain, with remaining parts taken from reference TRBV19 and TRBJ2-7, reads DGGITQSPKYLFRKEGQNVTLSCEQNLNHDAMYWYRQDPGQGLRLIYYSQIVNDFQKGDIAEGYSVSREKKESFPLTVTSAQKNPTAFYLCASSYQTSGFYEQYFGPGTRLTVT.

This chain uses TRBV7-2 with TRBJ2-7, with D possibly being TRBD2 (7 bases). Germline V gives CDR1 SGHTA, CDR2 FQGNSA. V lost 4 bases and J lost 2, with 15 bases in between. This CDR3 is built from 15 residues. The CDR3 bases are TGTGCCAGCAGCTCTGGGGGGGGGCTGACCTACGAGCAGTACTTC. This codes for CASSSGGGLTYEQYF.

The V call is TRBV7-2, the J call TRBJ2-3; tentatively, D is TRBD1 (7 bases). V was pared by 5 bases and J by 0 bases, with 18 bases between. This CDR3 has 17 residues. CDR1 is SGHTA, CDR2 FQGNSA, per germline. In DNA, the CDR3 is TGTGCCAGCAGCCCTAGGAGGGGGCAGATAAGCACAGATACGCAGTATTTT. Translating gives CASSPRRGQISTDTQYF. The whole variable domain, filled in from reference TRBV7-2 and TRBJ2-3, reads GAGVSQSPSNKVTEKGKDVELRCDPISGHTALYWYRQSLGQGLEFLIYFQGNSAPDKSGLPSDRFSAERTGGSVSTLTIQRTQQEDSAVYLCASSPRRGQISTDTQYFGPGTRLTVL.

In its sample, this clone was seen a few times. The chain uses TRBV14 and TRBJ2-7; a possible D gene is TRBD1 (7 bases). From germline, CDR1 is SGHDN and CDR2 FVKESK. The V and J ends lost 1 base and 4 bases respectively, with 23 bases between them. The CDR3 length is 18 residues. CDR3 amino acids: CASSQVAGWGTARYEQYF. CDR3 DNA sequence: TGTGCCAGCAGCCAAGTTGCGGGGTGGGGGACAGCACGTTACGAGCAGTACTTC.

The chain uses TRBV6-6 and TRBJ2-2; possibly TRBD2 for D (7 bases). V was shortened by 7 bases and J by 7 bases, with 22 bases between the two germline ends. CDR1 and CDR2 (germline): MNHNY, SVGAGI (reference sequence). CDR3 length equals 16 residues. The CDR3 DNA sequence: TGTGCCAGCACTAGAGGGGGGAGGGGGAGTGGCGGGGAGCTGTTTTTT. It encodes CASTRGGRGSGGELFF.

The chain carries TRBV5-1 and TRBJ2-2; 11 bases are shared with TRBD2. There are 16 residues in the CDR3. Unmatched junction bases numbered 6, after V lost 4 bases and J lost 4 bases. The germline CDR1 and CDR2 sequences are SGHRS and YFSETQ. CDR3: CASSPLAGDITGELFF. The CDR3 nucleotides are TGCGCCAGCAGCCCACTAGCGGGAGATATCACCGGGGAGCTGTTTTTT. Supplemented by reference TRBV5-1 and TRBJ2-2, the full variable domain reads KAGVTQTPRYLIKTRGQQVTLSCSPISGHRSVSWYQQTPGQGLQFLFEYFSETQRNKGNFPGRFSGRQFSNSRSEMNVSTLELGDSALYLCASSPLAGDITGELFFGEGSRLTVL.

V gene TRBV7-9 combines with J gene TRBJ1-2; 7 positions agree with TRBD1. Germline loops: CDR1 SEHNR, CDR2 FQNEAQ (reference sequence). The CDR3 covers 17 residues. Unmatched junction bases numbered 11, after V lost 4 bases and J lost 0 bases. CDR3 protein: CASSWGTEKRTNYGYTF. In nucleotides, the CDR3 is TGTGCCAGCAGCTGGGGGACAGAAAAACGCACTAACTATGGCTACACCTTC.

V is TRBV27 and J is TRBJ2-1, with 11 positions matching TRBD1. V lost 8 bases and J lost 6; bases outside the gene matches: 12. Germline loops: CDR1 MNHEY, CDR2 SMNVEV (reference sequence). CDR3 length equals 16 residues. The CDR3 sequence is CASSRLGQGASNEQFF. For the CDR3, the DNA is TGTGCCAGCTCTCGACTTGGACAGGGGGCCTCCAATGAGCAGTTCTTC.

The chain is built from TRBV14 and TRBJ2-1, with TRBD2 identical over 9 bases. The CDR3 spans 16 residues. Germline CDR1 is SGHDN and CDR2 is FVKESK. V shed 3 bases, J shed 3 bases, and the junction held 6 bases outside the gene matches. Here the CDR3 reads CASSHQLAGRYNEQFF. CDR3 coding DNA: TGTGCCAGCAGCCACCAACTAGCGGGTCGCTACAATGAGCAGTTCTTC.

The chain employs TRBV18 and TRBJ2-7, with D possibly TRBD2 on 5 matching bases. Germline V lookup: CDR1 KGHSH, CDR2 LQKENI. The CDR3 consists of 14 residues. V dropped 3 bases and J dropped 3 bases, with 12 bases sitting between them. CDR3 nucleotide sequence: TGTGCCAGCTCACCGGGCCCGGGATTCTACGAGCAGTACGTC. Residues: CASSPGPGFYEQYV.

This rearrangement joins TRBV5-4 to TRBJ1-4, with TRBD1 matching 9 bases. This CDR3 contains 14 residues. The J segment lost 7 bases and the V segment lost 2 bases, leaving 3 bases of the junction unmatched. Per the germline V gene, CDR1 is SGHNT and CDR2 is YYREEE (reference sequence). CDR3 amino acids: CASSLDRGSEKLFF. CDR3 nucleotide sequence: TGTGCCAGCAGCTTAGACAGGGGGTCTGAAAAACTGTTTTTT. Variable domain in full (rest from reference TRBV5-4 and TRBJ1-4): ETGVTQSPTHLIKTRGQQVTLRCSSQSGHNTVSWYQQALGQGPQFIFQYYREEENGRGNFPPRFSGLQFPNYSSELNVNALELDDSALYLCASSLDRGSEKLFFGSGTQLSVL.

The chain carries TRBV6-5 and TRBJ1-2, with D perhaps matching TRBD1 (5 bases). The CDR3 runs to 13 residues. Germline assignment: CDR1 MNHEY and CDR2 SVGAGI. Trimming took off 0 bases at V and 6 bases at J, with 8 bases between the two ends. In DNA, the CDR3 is TGTGCCAGCAGTTACTCTGTGGGGCATGGCTACACCTTC. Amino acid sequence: CASSYSVGHGYTF.

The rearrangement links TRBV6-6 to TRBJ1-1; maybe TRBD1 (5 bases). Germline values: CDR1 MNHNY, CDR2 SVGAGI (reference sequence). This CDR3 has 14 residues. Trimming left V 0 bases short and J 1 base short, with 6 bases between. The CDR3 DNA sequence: TGTGCCAGCAGTTACTCTAGGGGGAACACTGAAGCTTTCTTT. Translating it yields CASSYSRGNTEAFF.

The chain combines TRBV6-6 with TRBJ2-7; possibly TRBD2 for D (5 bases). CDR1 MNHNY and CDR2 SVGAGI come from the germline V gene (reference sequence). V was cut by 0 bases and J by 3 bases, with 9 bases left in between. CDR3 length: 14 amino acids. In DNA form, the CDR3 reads TGTGCCAGCAGTTACTCCAGCGGACTCTACGAGCAGTACGTC. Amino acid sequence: CASSYSSGLYEQYV.

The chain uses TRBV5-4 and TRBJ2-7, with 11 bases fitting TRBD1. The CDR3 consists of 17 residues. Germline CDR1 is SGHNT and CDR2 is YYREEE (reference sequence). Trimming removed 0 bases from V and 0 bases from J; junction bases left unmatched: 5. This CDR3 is CASSLVPGTGGSYEQYF. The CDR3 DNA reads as TGTGCCAGCAGCTTGGTTCCCGGGACAGGGGGCTCCTACGAGCAGTACTTC.

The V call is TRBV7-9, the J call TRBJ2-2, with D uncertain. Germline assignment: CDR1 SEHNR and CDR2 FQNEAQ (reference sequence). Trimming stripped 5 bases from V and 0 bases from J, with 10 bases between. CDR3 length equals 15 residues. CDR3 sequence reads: CASSKRRTNTGELFF. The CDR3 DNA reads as TGTGCCAGCAGCAAAAGGAGAACGAACACCGGGGAGCTGTTTTTT. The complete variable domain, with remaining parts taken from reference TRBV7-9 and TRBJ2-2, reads DTGVSQNPRHKITKRGQNVTFRCDPISEHNRLYWYRQTLGQGPEFLTYFQNEAQLEKSRLLSDRFSAERPKGSFSTLEIQRTEQGDSAMYLCASSKRRTNTGELFFGEGSRLTVL.

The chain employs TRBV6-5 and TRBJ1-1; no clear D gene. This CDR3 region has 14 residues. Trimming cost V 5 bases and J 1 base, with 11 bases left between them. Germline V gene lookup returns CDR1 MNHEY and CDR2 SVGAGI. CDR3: CASSPGGGNTEAFF. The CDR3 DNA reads TGTGCCAGCAGTCCAGGCGGAGGGAACACTGAAGCTTTCTTT.

DNA of the CDR3: TGTGCCATCAGCGGGACAGGGGGCGTCCGGGCCGGCTACACCTTC. Its protein product is CAISGTGGVRAGYTF. The chain uses TRBV10-3 and TRBJ1-2, with 12 nucleotides matching TRBD1. The CDR3 has 15 residues. Germline lookup yields CDR1 ENHRY and CDR2 SYGVKD. V trimming: 6 bases; J trimming: 8 bases; junction bases outside the gene matches: 10.

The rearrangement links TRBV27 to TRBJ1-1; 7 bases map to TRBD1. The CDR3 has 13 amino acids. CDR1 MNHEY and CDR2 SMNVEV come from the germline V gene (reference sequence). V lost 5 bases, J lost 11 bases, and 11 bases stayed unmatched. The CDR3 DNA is TGTGCCAGCAGTCCCACCCGGACAGGAGAGGCTTTCTTT. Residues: CASSPTRTGEAFF.

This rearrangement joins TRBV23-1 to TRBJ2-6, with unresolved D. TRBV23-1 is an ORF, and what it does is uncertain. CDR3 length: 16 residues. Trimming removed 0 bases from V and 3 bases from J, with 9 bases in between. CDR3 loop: CASSQSEACGANVLTF. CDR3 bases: TGCGCCAGCAGTCAATCCGAGGCATGTGGGGCCAACGTCCTGACTTTC.

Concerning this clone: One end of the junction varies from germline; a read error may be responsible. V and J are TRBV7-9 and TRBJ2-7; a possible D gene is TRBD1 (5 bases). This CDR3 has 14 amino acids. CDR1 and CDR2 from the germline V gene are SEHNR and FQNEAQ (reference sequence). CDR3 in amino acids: CASSLAGLSDEQYF. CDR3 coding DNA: TGTGCCAGCAGCTTAGCGGGGCTCTCCGACGAGCAGTACTTC. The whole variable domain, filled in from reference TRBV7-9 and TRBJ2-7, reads DTGVSQNPRHKITKRGQNVTFRCDPISEHNRLYWYRQTLGQGPEFLTYFQNEAQLEKSRLLSDRFSAERPKGSFSTLEIQRTEQGDSAMYLCASSLAGLSDEQYFGPGTRLTVT.

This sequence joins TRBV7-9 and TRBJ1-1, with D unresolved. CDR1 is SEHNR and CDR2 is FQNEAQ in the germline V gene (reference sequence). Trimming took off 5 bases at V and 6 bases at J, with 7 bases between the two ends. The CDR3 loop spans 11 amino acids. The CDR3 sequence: CASSPQPEAFF. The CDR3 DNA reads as TGTGCCAGCAGCCCACAGCCTGAAGCTTTCTTT. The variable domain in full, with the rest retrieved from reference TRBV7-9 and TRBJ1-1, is DTGVSQNPRHKITKRGQNVTFRCDPISEHNRLYWYRQTLGQGPEFLTYFQNEAQLEKSRLLSDRFSAERPKGSFSTLEIQRTEQGDSAMYLCASSPQPEAFFGQGTRLTVV.

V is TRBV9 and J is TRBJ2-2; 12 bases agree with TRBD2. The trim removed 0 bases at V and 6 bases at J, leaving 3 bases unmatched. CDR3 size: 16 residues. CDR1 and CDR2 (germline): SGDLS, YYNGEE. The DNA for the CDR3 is TGTGCCAGCAGCGTAGTACCTAGCGGGAGGGCCGGGGAGCTGTTTTTT. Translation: CASSVVPSGRAGELFF.

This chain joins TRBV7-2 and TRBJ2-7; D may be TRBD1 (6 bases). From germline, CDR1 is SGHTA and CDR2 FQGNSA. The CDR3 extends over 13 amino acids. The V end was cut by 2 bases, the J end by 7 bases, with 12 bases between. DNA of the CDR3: TGTGCCAGCAGCTTAACTCCTGGGACAGAGCAGTACGTC. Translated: CASSLTPGTEQYV.

CDR3 in amino acids: CASSLALQGAREKLFF. The CDR3 DNA sequence: TGCGCCAGCAGCTTGGCTCTACAGGGGGCGAGGGAAAAACTGTTTTTT. This chain uses TRBV5-1 with TRBJ1-4, with TRBD1 matching over 9 bases. From germline, CDR1 is SGHRS and CDR2 YFSETQ. V lost 0 bases to trimming and J lost 8 bases; unmatched junction nucleotides: 8. This CDR3 has 16 residues. Together with reference TRBV5-1 and TRBJ1-4, the CDR3 gives the full variable domain: KAGVTQTPRYLIKTRGQQVTLSCSPISGHRSVSWYQQTPGQGLQFLFEYFSETQRNKGNFPGRFSGRQFSNSRSEMNVSTLELGDSALYLCASSLALQGAREKLFFGSGTQLSVL.

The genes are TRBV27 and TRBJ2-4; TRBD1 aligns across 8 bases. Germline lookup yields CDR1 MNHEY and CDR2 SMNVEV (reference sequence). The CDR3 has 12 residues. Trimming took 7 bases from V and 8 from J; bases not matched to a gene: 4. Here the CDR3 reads CASTSTGDIQYF. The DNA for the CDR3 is TGTGCCAGCACCTCGACAGGGGACATTCAGTACTTC.

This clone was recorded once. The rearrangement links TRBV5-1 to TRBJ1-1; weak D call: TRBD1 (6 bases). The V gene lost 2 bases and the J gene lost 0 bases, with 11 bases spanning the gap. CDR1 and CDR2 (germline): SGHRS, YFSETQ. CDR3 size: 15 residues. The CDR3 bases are TGCGCCAGCAGCTTAAACAGGGCCATGAACACTGAAGCTTTCTTT. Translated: CASSLNRAMNTEAFF.

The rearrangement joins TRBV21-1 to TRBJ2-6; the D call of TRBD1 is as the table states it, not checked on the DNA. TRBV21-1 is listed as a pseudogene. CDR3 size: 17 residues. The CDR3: CASSDSGTGVEANVLTF. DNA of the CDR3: TGTGCCAGCAGCGATTCCGGGACAGGGGTTGAGGCCAACGTCCTGACTTTC.

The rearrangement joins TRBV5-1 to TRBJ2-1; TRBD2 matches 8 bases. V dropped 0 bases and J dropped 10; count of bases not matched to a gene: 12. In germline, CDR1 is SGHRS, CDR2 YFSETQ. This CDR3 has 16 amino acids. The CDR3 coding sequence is TGCGCCAGCAGCTTGGCGTTAGCGGGGTTCGAGAGAGAGCAGTTCTTC. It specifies CASSLALAGFEREQFF. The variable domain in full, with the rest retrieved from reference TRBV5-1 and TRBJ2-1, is KAGVTQTPRYLIKTRGQQVTLSCSPISGHRSVSWYQQTPGQGLQFLFEYFSETQRNKGNFPGRFSGRQFSNSRSEMNVSTLELGDSALYLCASSLALAGFEREQFFGPGTRLTVL.